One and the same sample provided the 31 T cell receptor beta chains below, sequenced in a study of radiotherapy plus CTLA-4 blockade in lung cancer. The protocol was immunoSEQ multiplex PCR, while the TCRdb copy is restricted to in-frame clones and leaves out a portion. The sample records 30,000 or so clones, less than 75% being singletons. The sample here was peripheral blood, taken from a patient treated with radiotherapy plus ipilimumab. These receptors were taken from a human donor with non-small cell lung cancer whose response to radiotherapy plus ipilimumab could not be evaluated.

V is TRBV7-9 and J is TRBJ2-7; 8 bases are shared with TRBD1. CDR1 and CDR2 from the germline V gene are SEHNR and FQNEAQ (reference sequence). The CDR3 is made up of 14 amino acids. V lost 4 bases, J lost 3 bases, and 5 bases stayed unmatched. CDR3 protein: CASSSRTGRYEQYF. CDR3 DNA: TGTGCCAGCAGCTCGAGGACAGGGCGCTACGAGCAGTACTTC.

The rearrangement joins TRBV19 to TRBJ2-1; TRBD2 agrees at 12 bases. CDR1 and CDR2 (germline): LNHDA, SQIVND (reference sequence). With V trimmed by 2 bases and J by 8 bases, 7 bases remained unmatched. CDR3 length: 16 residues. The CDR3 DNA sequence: TGTGCCAGTAGTATACGCCTAGCGGGAGGGCCCGATGAGCAGTTCTTC. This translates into CASSIRLAGGPDEQFF.

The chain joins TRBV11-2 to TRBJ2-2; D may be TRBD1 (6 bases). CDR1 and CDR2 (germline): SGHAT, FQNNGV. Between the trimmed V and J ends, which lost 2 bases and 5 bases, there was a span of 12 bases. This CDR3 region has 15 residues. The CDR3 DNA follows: TGTGCCAGCAGCTTACAGGGGCTGAGTACCGGGGAGCTGTTTTTT. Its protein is CASSLQGLSTGELFF.

The CDR3 DNA is TGTGCCAGCAGCGTAGTAGCGGACTACACAGATACGCAGTATTTT. Amino acid sequence: CASSVVADYTDTQYF. J is TRBJ2-3 and V is TRBV9, with a tentative D call TRBD2 (6 bases). This CDR3 contains 15 residues. Between the trimmed V and J ends, which lost 0 bases and 2 bases, there was a span of 10 bases. CDR1 SGDLS and CDR2 YYNGEE come from the germline V gene.

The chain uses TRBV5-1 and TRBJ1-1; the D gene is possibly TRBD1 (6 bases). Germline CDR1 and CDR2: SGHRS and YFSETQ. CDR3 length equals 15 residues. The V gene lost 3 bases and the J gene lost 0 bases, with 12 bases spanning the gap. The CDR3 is CASSSLGQMNTEAFF. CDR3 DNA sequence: TGCGCCAGCAGCTCGCTAGGACAGATGAACACTGAAGCTTTCTTT.

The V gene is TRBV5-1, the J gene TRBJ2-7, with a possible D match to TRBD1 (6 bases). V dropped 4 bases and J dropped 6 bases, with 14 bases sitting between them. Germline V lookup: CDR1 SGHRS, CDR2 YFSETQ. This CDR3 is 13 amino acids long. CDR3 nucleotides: TGCGCCAGCAGCCTACAGGGTTACGGCGAGCAGTACTTC. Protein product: CASSLQGYGEQYF.

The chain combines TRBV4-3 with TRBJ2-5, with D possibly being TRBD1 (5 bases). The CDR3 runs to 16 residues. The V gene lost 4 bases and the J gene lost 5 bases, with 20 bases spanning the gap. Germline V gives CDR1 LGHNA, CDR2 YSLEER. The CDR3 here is CASSPDGRVGFETQYF. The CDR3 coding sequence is TGCGCCAGCAGCCCGGACGGCAGGGTGGGGTTTGAGACCCAGTACTTC.

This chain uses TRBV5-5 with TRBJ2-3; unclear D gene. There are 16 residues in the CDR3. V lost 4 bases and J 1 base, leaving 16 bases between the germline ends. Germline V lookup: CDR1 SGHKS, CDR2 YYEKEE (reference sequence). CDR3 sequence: CASSPILSSGTDTQYF. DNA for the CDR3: TGTGCCAGCAGCCCTATTCTTTCCTCTGGCACAGATACGCAGTATTTT.

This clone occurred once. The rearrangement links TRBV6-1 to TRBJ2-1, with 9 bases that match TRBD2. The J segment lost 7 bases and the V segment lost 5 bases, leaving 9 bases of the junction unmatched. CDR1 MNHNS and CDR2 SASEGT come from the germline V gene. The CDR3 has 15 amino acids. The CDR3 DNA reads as TGTGCCAGCAGTCAAGATAGCGGGAGAGGAAATGAGCAGTTCTTC. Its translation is CASSQDSGRGNEQFF.

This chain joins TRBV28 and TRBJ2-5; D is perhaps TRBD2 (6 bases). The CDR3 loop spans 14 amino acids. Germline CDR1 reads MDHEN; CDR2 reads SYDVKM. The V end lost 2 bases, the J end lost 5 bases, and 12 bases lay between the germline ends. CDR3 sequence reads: CASSLVSLAETQYF. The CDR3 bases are TGTGCCAGCAGTTTAGTCAGCCTAGCGGAGACCCAGTACTTC.

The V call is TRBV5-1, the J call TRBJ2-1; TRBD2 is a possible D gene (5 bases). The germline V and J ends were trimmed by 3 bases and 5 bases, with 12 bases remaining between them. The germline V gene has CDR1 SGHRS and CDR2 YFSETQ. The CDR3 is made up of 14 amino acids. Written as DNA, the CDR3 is TGCGCCAGCAGCTCCCTAGCTAATGACAATGAGCAGTTCTTC. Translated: CASSSLANDNEQFF. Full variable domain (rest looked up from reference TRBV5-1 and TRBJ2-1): KAGVTQTPRYLIKTRGQQVTLSCSPISGHRSVSWYQQTPGQGLQFLFEYFSETQRNKGNFPGRFSGRQFSNSRSEMNVSTLELGDSALYLCASSSLANDNEQFFGPGTRLTVL.

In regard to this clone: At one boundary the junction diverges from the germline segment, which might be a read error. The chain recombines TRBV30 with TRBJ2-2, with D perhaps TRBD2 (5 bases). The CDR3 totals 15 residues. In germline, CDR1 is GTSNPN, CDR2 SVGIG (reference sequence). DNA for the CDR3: TGTGCCTGGAGACAGCGGCCCACCATTGACGGGGAGCTGCTTTTT. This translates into CAWRQRPTIDGELLF.

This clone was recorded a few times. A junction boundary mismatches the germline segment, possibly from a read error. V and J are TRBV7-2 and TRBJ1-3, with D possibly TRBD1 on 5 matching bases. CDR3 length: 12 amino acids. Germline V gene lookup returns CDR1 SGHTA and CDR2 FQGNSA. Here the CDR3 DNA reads TGTGCCAGCAGCTTAGCGATGGAGGGGTTGACCTTT. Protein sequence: CASSLAMEGLTF.

The CDR3 reads CASSAGLQTTPSSYEQYF. The CDR3, as DNA: TGTGCCAGCAGCGCCGGACTACAGACAACCCCGAGCTCCTACGAGCAGTACTTC. The chain couples TRBV5-6 to TRBJ2-7; maybe TRBD2 (6 bases). The CDR3 has 18 amino acids. Germline V gene sequence: CDR1 SGHDT, CDR2 YYEEEE. V lost 4 bases and J lost 0, with 23 bases in between.

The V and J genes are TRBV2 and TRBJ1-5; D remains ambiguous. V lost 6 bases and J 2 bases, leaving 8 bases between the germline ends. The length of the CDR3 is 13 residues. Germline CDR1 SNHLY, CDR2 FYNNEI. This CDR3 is CASSLQGNQPQHF. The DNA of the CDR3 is TGTGCCAGCAGCCTCCAGGGCAATCAGCCCCAGCATTTT.

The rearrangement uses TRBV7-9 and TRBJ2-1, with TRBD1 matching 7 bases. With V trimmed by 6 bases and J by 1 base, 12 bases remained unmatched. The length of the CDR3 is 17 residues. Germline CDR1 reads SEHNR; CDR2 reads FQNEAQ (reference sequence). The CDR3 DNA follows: TGTGCCAGCAGGGGTAGACAGGGTAGTAAGTCCTACAATGAGCAGTTCTTC. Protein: CASRGRQGSKSYNEQFF.

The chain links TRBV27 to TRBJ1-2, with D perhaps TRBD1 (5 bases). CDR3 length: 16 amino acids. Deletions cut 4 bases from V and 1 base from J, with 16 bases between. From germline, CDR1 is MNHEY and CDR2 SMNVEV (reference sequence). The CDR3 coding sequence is TGTGCCAGCAGTTCAAATTATTGGGGGGTTAACTATGGCTACACCTTC. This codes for CASSSNYWGVNYGYTF.

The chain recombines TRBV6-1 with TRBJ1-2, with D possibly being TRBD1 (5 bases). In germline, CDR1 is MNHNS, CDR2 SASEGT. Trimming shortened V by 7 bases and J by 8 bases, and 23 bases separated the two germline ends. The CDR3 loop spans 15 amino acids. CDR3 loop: CASNQGTGAVVGYTF. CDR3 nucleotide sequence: TGTGCCAGCAATCAAGGAACAGGCGCGGTGGTCGGCTACACCTTC.

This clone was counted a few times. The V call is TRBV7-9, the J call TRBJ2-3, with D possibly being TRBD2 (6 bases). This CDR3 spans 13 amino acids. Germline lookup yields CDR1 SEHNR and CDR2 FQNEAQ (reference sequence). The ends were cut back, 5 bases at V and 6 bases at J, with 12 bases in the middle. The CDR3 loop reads CASSMTREDTQYF. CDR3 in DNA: TGTGCCAGCAGCATGACACGGGAGGATACGCAGTATTTT. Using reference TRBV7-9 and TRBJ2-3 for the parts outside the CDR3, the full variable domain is DTGVSQNPRHKITKRGQNVTFRCDPISEHNRLYWYRQTLGQGPEFLTYFQNEAQLEKSRLLSDRFSAERPKGSFSTLEIQRTEQGDSAMYLCASSMTREDTQYFGPGTRLTVL.

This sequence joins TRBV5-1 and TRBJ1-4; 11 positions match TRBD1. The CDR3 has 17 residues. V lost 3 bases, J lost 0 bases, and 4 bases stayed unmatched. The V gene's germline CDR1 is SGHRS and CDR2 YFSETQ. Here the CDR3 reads CASSSGGQGATNEKLFF. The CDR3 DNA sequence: TGCGCCAGCAGCTCGGGGGGACAGGGGGCAACTAATGAAAAACTGTTTTTT. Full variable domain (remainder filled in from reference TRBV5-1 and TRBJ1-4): KAGVTQTPRYLIKTRGQQVTLSCSPISGHRSVSWYQQTPGQGLQFLFEYFSETQRNKGNFPGRFSGRQFSNSRSEMNVSTLELGDSALYLCASSSGGQGATNEKLFFGSGTQLSVL.

Here the CDR3 reads CAWKGGFSLEAFF. The CDR3 DNA sequence: TGTGCCTGGAAGGGGGGGTTCTCCCTTGAAGCTTTCTTT. The rearrangement joins TRBV30 to TRBJ1-1; D possibly corresponds to TRBD1 (6 bases). V shed 4 bases and J shed 7 bases, with 16 bases lying between them. There are 13 residues in the CDR3. In germline, CDR1 is GTSNPN, CDR2 SVGIG (reference sequence).

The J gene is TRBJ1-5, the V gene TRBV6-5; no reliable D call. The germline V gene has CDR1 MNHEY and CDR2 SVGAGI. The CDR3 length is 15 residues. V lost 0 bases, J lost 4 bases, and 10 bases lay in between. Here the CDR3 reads CASSYSGSTNQPQHF. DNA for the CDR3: TGTGCCAGCAGTTACTCGGGGAGTACGAATCAGCCCCAGCATTTT.

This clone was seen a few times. Here the CDR3 reads CASSLAPGMGTEAFF. The CDR3 DNA is TGTGCCAGCAGCTTGGCCCCCGGGATGGGGACTGAAGCTTTCTTT. The chain employs TRBV5-5 and TRBJ1-1; D unresolved. Germline loops: CDR1 SGHKS, CDR2 YYEKEE (reference sequence). The germline V and J ends were trimmed by 0 bases and 5 bases, with 14 bases remaining between them. There are 15 residues in the CDR3.

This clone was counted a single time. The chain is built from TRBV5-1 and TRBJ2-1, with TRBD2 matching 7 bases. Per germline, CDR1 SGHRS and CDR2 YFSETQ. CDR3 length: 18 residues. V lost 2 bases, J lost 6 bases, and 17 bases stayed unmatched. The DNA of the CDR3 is TGCGCCAGCAGCTTTTTCGCAGCGCCGATCCCGGGGGGCAATGAGCAGTTCTTC. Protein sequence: CASSFFAAPIPGGNEQFF.

CDR3 amino acids: CASSPTGGFYEQYF. As DNA, the CDR3 is TGTGCCAGCAGTCCTACAGGGGGCTTCTACGAGCAGTACTTC. The genes are TRBV6-8 and TRBJ2-7; 9 positions agree with TRBD1. V lost 5 bases to trimming and J lost 3 bases; unmatched junction nucleotides: 5. The germline CDR1 and CDR2 sequences are MNHGY and SAAAGT. The CDR3 consists of 14 residues.

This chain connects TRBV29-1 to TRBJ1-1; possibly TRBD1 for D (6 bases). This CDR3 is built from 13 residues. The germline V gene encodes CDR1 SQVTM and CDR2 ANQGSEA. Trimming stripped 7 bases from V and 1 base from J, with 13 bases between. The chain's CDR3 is CSARGQENTEAFF. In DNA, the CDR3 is TGCAGCGCGAGGGGACAAGAGAACACTGAAGCTTTCTTT.

The CDR3 region has the DNA TGCAGCGTTGGGGACAGGGTACTCACTGAAGCTTTCTTT. As protein: CSVGDRVLTEAFF. The rearrangement uses TRBV29-1 and TRBJ1-1; TRBD1 matches 9 bases. This CDR3 spans 13 amino acids. CDR1 and CDR2 (germline): SQVTM, ANQGSEA. With V trimmed by 4 bases and J by 4 bases, 4 bases remained unmatched.

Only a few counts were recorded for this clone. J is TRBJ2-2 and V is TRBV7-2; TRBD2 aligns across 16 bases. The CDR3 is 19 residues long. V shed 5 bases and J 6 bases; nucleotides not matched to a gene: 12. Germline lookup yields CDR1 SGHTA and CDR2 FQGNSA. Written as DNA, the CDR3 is TGTGCCAGCAGCCCCTCCGGGACTAGCGGGAGGGCCCGGTCCGGGGAGCTGTTTTTT. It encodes CASSPSGTSGRARSGELFF.

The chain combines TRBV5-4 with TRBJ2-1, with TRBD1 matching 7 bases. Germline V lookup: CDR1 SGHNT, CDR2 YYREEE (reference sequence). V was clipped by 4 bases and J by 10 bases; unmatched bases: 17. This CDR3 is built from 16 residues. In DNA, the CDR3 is TGTGCCAGCAGCCCGCCTAACAGGGGATTACAATGGGAGCAGTTCTTC. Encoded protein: CASSPPNRGLQWEQFF.

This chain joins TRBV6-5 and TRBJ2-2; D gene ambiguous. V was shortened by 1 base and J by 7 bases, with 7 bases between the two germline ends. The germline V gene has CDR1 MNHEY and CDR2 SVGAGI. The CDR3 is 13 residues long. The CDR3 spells CASSYYPHGELFF. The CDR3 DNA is TGTGCCAGCAGTTACTATCCCCACGGGGAGCTGTTTTTT.

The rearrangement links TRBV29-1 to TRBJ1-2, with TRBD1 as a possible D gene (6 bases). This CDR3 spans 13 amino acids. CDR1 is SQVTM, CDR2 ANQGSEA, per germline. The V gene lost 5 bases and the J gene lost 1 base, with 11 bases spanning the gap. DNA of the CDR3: TGCAGCGTTAGAGGGGGTCATAACTATGGCTACACCTTC. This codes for CSVRGGHNYGYTF.